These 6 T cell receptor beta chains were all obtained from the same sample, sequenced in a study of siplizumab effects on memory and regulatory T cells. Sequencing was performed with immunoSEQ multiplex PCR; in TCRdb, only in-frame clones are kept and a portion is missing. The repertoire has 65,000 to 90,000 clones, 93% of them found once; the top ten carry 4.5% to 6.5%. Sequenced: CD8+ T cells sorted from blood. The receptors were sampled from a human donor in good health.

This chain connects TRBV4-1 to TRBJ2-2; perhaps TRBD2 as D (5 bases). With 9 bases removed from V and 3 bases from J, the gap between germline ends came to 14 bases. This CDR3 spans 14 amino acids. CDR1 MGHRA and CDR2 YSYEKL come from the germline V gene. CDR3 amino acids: CASAVAGDTGELFF. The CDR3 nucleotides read TGCGCCAGTGCGGTTGCGGGCGACACCGGGGAGCTGTTTTTT.

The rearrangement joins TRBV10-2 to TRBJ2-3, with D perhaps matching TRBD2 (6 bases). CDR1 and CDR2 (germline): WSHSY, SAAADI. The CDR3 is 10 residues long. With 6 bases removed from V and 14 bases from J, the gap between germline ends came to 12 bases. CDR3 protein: CASRASVWYF. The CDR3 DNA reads TGCGCCAGCAGGGCTAGCGTTTGGTATTTT.

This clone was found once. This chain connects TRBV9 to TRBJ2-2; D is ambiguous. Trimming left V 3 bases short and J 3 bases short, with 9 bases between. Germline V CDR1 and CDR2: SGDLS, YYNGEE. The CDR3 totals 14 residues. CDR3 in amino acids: CASSGAPDTGELFF. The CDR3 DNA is TGTGCCAGCAGCGGGGCTCCTGACACCGGGGAGCTGTTTTTT.

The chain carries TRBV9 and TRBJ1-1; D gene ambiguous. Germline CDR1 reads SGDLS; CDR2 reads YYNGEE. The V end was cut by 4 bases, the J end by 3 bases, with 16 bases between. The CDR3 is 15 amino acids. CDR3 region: CASSYRHGMDTEAFF. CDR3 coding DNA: TGTGCCAGCAGCTATCGACACGGGATGGACACTGAAGCTTTCTTT.

CDR3 nucleotides: TGTGCCAGCAGCCCCACCTTGACAGATACGCAGTATTTT. Translation: CASSPTLTDTQYF. The rearrangement uses TRBV13 and TRBJ2-3; D call uncertain. The CDR3 length is 13 residues. The V end was cut by 5 bases, the J end by 3 bases, with 9 bases between. CDR1 PRHDT and CDR2 FYEKMQ come from the germline V gene (reference sequence).

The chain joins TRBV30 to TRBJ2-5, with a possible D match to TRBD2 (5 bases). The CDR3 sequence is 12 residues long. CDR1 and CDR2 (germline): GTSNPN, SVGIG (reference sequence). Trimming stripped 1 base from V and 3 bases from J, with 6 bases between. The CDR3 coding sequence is TGTGCCTGGAGTGACGGGGAAGAGACCCAGTACTTC. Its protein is CAWSDGEETQYF.